The present entry profiles one TCR beta chain with its context. Its matching antigen is unknown. These data originate in a study of Ad26.COV2.S vaccination and SARS-CoV-2 variants. Study outcomes and limitations: Recipients of vaccine and of placebo showed similar breadth of their non-spike TCR repertoires. Recipients given vaccine exceeded placebo recipients in spike-specific TCR breadth.

V was clipped by 2 bases and J by 3 bases, with 18 bases between them. Per the germline V gene, CDR1 is SGHDT and CDR2 is YYEEEE. This CDR3 is 17 amino acids long. The treatment: 15 to 20 received Ad26.COV2.S at low or high dose, single or two shots; about 5 received placebo; per-sample allocation not given. Sampling was performed 63 days after the first vaccine or placebo injection. Based in Boston, the donor was an adult of 18-55 years. Spike of the Wuhan-strain SARS-CoV-2 was expressed by an Ad26 vector, which formed the vaccine. Sequencing used immunoSEQ multiplex PCR; TCRdb keeps in-frame clones, though not all of them. The data contain fewer than 600,000 clones, roughly nine tenths of them singletons.

The specimen was peripheral blood, collected in a trial of Ad26.COV2.S vaccine versus placebo. The receptor comes from a person aged 18 to 59 who received the Ad26.COV2.S COVID-19 vaccine or a placebo. The V call is TRBV5-6, the J call TRBJ1-5; no definite D call. The DNA for the CDR3 is TGTGCCAGCAGCTTTGCCGTGCGGAGGGAAGACAATCAGCCCCAGCATTTT. The encoded protein is CASSFAVRREDNQPQHF.